A single sample is the source of the 15 T cell receptor beta chains below, sequenced in a study of tumor-infiltrating lymphocytes in oesophageal squamous cell carcinoma. TCRdb re-called the PCR reads through MiXCR, storing one row per CDR3 protein. The sample yields more than 9,500 distinct CDR3 sequences, roughly half seen once. The sequencing sample was made of normal esophageal tissue next to the tumor. The source of these receptors is a male donor with esophageal squamous cell carcinoma.

This clonotype was recorded many times. The chain couples TRBV2 to TRBJ2-2; D uncertain. This CDR3 region has 13 residues. Germline values: CDR1 SNHLY, CDR2 FYNNEI. V shed 5 bases and J shed 7 bases, with 11 bases lying between them. CDR3 amino acids: CASSTIAGGELFF. CDR3 DNA: TGTGCCAGCAGTACGATAGCAGGCGGGGAGCTGTTTTTT.

This clonotype was found many times. This may be a read error: a much more frequent sequence differs by one nucleotide. This chain connects TRBV6-1 to TRBJ2-1, with TRBD1 as a possible D gene (5 bases). Judging by the DNA end, TRBJ2-7 fits better; the J call may be wrong. The CDR3 extends over 16 amino acids. Germline loops: CDR1 MNHNS, CDR2 SASEGT. The CDR3 DNA reads TGTGCCAGCAGTGATATCCAGGGTCGCTCCTACAATGAGCAGTACTTC. It codes for CASSDIQGRSYNEQYF.

This chain uses TRBV7-8 with TRBJ2-3; 12 bases align to TRBD2. Trimming removed 3 bases from V and 3 bases from J; junction bases left unmatched: 7. Germline-derived CDR1 and CDR2 are SGHVS and FQNEAQ. The CDR3 runs to 17 residues. The CDR3 loop reads CASSFNFGLAGTDTQYF. The CDR3 DNA follows: TGTGCCAGCAGCTTCAACTTTGGACTAGCGGGGACAGATACGCAGTATTTT.

This clonotype was counted ten times or more. The chain has TRBV5-3 and TRBJ2-3, with D possibly called TRBD1 or TRBD2 (6 bases each). TRBV5-3 is known as an ORF, though its function is uncertain. There are 16 residues in the CDR3. V was trimmed by 8 bases and J by 2 bases, leaving 21 bases between them. The CDR3 is CASSQGGGPFTDTQYF. Written as DNA, the CDR3 is TGTGCCAGCAGCCAGGGTGGGGGGCCGTTCACAGATACGCAGTATTTT.

The rearrangement joins TRBV6-2 or TRBV6-3 to TRBJ2-1; 12 bases are a match to TRBD2. The CDR3 has 16 residues. V was clipped by 6 bases and J by 4 bases; unmatched bases: 7. CDR1 is MNHEY and CDR2 is SVGEGT in the germline V gene. CDR3 DNA sequence: TGTGCCAGCAGCCGTACTAGCGGGAGGCAGTACAATGAGCAGTTCTTC. This codes for CASSRTSGRQYNEQFF.

This clonotype has at least ten counts. This chain joins TRBV2 and TRBJ2-1, with TRBD1 matching over 8 bases. Germline assignment: CDR1 SNHLY and CDR2 FYNNEI. V gave up 4 bases and J gave up 10 bases; unmatched junction bases: 12. The CDR3 is 15 residues long. The CDR3 DNA follows: TGTGCCAGCAGTGGAGAGTCCAGGGGGCGGTGGGAGCAGTTCTTC. Residues: CASSGESRGRWEQFF.

The gene calls are TRBV5-8 and TRBJ2-1, with 9 bases lining up with TRBD1. Trimming cost V 6 bases and J 13 bases; bases outside gene matches: 20. The CDR3 runs to 16 residues. Germline CDR1 and CDR2: SGHTS and YDEGEE. In nucleotides, the CDR3 is TGTGCCAGCACCATAGGGTTAGGACAGGGGCAAGAGACCCAGTTCTTC. Translated: CASTIGLGQGQETQFF.

This chain links TRBV12-3 or TRBV12-4 with TRBJ2-1, with 7 bases that match TRBD1. The J call is doubtful: the DNA matches TRBJ1-2 better. CDR3 length: 14 amino acids. The CDR3 loop reads CASSYWAGGYGYTF. CDR3 sequence (DNA): TGTGCCAGCAGTTATTGGGCAGGGGGATATGGCTACACCTTC.

V gene TRBV20-1 combines with J gene TRBJ2-5, with D perhaps matching TRBD1 or TRBD2 (5 bases each). The CDR3 covers 16 residues. The germline V and J ends were trimmed by 2 bases and 1 base, with 17 bases remaining between them. Germline CDR1 DFQATT, CDR2 SNEGSKA (reference sequence). The CDR3 is CSARLLGTESQETQYF. As DNA, the CDR3 is TGCAGTGCTAGATTACTAGGGACCGAGTCCCAAGAGACCCAGTACTTC.

This clonotype was observed at least ten times. The J gene is TRBJ2-5, the V gene TRBV5-1; D might be TRBD1 or TRBD2, each matching 5 bases. Between the trimmed V and J ends, which lost 7 bases and 2 bases, there was a span of 18 bases. The CDR3 has 15 residues. Germline V gives CDR1 SGHRS, CDR2 YFSETQ. The CDR3 nucleotides read TGCGCCAGCCGCCAATCCGGGACCCCACAAGAGACCCAGTACTTC. It encodes CASRQSGTPQETQYF. The full variable domain, with the rest looked up from reference TRBV5-1 and TRBJ2-5, is KAGVTQTPRYLIKTRGQQVTLSCSPISGHRSVSWYQQTPGQGLQFLFEYFSETQRNKGNFPGRFSGRQFSNSRSEMNVSTLELGDSALYLCASRQSGTPQETQYFGPGTRLLVL.

Written as DNA, the CDR3 is TGTGCCAGCAGCGGAAGCGGACTAGCGGGAGCCCACGAGCAGTACTTC. This translates into CASSGSGLAGAHEQYF. This sequence joins TRBV7-2 and TRBJ2-1, with TRBD2 identical over 13 bases. The DNA end is more similar to TRBJ2-7, so the J call may be wrong. CDR1 is SGHTA, CDR2 FQGNSA, per germline. The CDR3 length is 16 residues.

In its sample, this clonotype ranks as medium-sized. This rearrangement joins TRBV11-2 to TRBJ1-1; D is ambiguous. Germline V gene sequence: CDR1 SGHAT, CDR2 FQNNGV. This CDR3 is 13 amino acids long. V was cut by 1 base and J by 0 bases, with 3 bases left in between. The CDR3 nucleotides are TGTGCCAGCAGCTTAGTGTTGAACACTGAAGCTTTCTTT. Translation: CASSLVLNTEAFF.

This clonotype was seen many times. This sequence joins TRBV10-2 and TRBJ2-7; perhaps TRBD1 as D (6 bases). The V gene's germline CDR1 is WSHSY and CDR2 SAAADI. This CDR3 has 16 residues. Trimming stripped 0 bases from V and 4 bases from J, with 16 bases between. Written as DNA, the CDR3 is TGCGCCAGCAGTGAGTCGCTGGGGGACACCTTTTACGAGCAGTACTTC. This translates into CASSESLGDTFYEQYF.

In the case of this clonotype: Being one base from a much bigger clone, this may be a read error. This chain joins TRBV11-2 and TRBJ2-7, with 7 bases aligning to TRBD2. Germline V gene sequence: CDR1 SGHAT, CDR2 FQNNGV. With 0 bases clipped from V and 7 bases from J, the junction kept 15 bases outside the gene matches. The length of the CDR3 is 17 residues. The CDR3 loop is CASSLDRAGRSYNEQYF. The CDR3 DNA is TGTGCCAGCAGCTTAGATCGAGCGGGAAGGTCGTACAATGAGCAGTACTTC.

This clonotype was counted at least ten times. The DNA for the CDR3 is TGTGCCATCAGCCGAGACAGTTCCGCGAACACCGGGGAGCTGTTTTTT. This translates into CAISRDSSANTGELFF. The gene calls are TRBV10-3 and TRBJ2-2, with D tentatively TRBD1 (5 bases). CDR3 size: 16 residues. Germline lookup yields CDR1 ENHRY and CDR2 SYGVKD. The germline V and J ends were trimmed by 6 bases and 0 bases, with 14 bases remaining between them.